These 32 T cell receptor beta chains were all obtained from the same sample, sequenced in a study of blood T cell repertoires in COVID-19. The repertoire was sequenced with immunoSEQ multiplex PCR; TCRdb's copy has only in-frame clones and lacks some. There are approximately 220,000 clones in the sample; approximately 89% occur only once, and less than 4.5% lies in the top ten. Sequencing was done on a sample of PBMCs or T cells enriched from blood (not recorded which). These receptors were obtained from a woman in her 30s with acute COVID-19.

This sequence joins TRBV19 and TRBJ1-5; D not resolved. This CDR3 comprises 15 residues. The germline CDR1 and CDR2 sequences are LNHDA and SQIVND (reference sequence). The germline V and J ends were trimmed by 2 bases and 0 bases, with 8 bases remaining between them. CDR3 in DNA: TGTGCCAGTAGTATAAACGGTTATAGCAATCAGCCCCAGCATTTT. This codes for CASSINGYSNQPQHF.

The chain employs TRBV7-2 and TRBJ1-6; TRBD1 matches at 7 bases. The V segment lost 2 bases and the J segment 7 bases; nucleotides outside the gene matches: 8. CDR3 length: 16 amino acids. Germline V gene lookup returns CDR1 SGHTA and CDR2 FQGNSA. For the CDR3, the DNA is TGTGCCAGCAGCTTAAGGGAAACAGGGGCCAATTCACCCCTCCACTTT. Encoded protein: CASSLRETGANSPLHF. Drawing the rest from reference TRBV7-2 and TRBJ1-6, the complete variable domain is GAGVSQSPSNKVTEKGKDVELRCDPISGHTALYWYRQSLGQGLEFLIYFQGNSAPDKSGLPSDRFSAERTGGSVSTLTIQRTQQEDSAVYLCASSLRETGANSPLHFGNGTRLTVT.

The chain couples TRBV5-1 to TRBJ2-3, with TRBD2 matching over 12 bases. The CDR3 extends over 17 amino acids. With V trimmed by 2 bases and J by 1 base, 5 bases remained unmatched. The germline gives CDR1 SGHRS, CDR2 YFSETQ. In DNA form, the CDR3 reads TGCGCCAGCAGCTTTGTCCCTAGCGGGGGGGGCACAGATACGCAGTATTTT. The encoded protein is CASSFVPSGGGTDTQYF.

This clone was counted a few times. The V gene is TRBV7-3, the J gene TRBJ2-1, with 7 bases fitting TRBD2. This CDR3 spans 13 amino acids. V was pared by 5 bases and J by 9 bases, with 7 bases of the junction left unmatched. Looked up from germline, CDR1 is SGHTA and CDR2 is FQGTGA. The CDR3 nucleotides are TGTGCCAGCAGCGTCGTTTGGGGGGGTGAGCAGTTCTTC. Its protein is CASSVVWGGEQFF.

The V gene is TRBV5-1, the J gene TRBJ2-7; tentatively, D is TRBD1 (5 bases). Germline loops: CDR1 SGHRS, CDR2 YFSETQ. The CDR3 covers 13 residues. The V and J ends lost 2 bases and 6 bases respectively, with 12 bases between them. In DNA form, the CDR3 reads TGCGCCAGCAGCTTCAGGGATGTGGTCGAGCAGTACTTC. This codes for CASSFRDVVEQYF.

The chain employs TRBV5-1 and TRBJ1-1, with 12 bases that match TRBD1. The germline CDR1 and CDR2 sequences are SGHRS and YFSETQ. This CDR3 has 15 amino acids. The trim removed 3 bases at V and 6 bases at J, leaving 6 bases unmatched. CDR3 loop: CASSWGQGASAEAFF. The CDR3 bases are TGCGCCAGCAGCTGGGGACAGGGGGCTTCGGCTGAAGCTTTCTTT.

This CDR3 reads CASSGLAGDNTGELFF. The CDR3 DNA follows: TGTGCCAGCAGCGGACTAGCGGGGGACAACACCGGGGAGCTGTTTTTT. The chain employs TRBV9 and TRBJ2-2; TRBD2 matches 12 bases. The CDR3 totals 16 residues. Germline CDR1 reads SGDLS; CDR2 reads YYNGEE. J gave up 2 bases and V 3 bases, and 2 bases lay outside the gene matches.

CDR3 sequence reads: CASSQESSGGGETQYF. CDR3 in DNA: TGCGCCAGCAGCCAAGAATCCAGCGGGGGTGGGGAGACCCAGTACTTC. This sequence joins TRBV4-1 and TRBJ2-5; 8 nucleotides agree with TRBD2. The V and J ends lost 0 bases and 5 bases, in that order; junction bases with no gene match: 8. Per germline, CDR1 MGHRA and CDR2 YSYEKL. There are 16 residues in the CDR3.

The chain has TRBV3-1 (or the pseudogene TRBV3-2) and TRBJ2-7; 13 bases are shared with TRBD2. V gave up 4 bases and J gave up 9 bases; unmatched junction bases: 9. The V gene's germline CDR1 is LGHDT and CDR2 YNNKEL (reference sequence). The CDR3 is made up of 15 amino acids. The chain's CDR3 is CASSLTGTSGVLQYF. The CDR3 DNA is TGTGCCAGCAGCCTGACCGGGACTAGCGGGGTCTTGCAGTACTTC.

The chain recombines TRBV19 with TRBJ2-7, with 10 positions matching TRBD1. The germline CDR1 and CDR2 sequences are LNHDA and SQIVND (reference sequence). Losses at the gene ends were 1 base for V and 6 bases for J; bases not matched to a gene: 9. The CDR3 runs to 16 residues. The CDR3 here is CASSIAAGTGASEQYF. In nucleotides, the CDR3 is TGTGCCAGTAGTATAGCGGCCGGGACAGGGGCAAGCGAGCAGTACTTC.

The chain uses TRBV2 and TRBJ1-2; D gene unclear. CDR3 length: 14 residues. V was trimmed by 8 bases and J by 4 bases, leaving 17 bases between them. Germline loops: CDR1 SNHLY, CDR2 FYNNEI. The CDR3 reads CASGSPAFVYGYTF. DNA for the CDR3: TGTGCCAGCGGGAGCCCAGCCTTCGTCTATGGCTACACCTTC.

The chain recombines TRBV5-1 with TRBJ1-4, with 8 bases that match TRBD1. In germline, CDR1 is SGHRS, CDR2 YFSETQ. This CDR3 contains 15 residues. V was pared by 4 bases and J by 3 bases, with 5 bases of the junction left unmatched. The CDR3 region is CASSLTGEANEKLFF. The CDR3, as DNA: TGCGCCAGCAGCCTGACAGGGGAGGCTAATGAAAAACTGTTTTTT.

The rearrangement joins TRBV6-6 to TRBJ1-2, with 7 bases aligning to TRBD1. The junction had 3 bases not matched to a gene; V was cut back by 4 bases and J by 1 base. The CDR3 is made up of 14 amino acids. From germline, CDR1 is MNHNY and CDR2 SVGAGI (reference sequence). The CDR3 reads CASSFTGVNYGYTF. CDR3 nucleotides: TGTGCCAGCAGTTTCACAGGGGTTAACTATGGCTACACCTTC.

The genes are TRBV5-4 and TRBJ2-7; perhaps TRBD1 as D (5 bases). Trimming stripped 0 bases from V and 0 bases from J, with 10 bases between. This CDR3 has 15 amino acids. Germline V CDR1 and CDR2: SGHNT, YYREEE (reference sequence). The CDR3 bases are TGTGCCAGCAGCTTGGGACAGTCGACCTCCTACGAGCAGTACTTC. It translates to CASSLGQSTSYEQYF.

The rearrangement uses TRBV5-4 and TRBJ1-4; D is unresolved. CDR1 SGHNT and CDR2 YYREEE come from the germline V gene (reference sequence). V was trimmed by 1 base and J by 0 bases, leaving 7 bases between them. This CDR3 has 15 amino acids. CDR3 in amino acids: CASSLTFATNEKLFF. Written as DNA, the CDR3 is TGTGCCAGCAGCTTGACATTTGCAACTAATGAAAAACTGTTTTTT.

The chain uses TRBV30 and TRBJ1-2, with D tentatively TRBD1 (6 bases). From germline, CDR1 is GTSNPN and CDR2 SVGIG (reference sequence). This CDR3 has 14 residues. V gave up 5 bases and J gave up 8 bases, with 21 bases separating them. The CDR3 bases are TGTGCCTGGGGTCGGTTACACAGGGTAGGCGGCTACACCTTC. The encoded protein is CAWGRLHRVGGYTF.

CDR3 DNA sequence: TGTGCCAGCAGTCCCCTCTTCCCCAATGAAAAACTGTTTTTT. Translating gives CASSPLFPNEKLFF. This chain uses TRBV6-5 with TRBJ1-4; unclear D gene. The CDR3 sequence is 14 residues long. Looked up from germline, CDR1 is MNHEY and CDR2 is SVGAGI. V lost 5 bases, J lost 5 bases, and 12 bases lay in between.

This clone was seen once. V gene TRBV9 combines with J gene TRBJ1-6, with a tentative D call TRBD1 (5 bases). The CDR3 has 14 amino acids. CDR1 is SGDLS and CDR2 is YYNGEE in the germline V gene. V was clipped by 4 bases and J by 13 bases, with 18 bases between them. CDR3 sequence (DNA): TGTGCCAGCAGCCCGGCGGCAGGGCAAGGGCCCCTCCACTTT. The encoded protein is CASSPAAGQGPLHF.

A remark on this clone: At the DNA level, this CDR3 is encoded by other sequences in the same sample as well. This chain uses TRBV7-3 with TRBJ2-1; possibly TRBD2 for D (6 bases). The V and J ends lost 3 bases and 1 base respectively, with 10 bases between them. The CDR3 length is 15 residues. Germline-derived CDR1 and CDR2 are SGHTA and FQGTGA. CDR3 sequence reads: CASSFARGSYNEQFF. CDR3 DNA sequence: TGTGCCAGCAGCTTCGCCCGGGGGTCCTACAATGAGCAGTTCTTC.

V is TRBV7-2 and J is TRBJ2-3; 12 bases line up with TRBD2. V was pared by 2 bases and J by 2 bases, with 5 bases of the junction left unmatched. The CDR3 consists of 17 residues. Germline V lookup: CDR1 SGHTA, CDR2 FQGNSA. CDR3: CASSLRLAGDSTDTQYF. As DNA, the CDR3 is TGTGCCAGCAGCTTACGACTAGCGGGGGATTCCACAGATACGCAGTATTTT.

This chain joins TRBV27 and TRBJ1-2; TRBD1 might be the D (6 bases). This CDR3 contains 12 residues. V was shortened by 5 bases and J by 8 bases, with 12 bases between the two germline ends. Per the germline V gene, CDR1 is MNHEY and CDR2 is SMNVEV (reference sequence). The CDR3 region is CASSQQGSGYTF. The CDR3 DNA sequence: TGTGCCAGCAGTCAACAGGGAAGCGGCTACACCTTC.

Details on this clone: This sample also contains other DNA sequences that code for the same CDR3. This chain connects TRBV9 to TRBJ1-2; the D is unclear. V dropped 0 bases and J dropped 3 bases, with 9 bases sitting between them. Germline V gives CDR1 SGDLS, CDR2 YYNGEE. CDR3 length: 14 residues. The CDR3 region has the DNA TGTGCCAGCAGCGTAGGTGGCGGAGACTATGGCTACACCTTC. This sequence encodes CASSVGGGDYGYTF.

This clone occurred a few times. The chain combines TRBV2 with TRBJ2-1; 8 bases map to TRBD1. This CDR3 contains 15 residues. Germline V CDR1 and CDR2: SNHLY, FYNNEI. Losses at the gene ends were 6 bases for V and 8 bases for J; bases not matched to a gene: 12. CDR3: CASSIGQGSLDEQFF. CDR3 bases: TGTGCCAGCAGCATTGGACAGGGTTCGTTGGATGAGCAGTTCTTC.

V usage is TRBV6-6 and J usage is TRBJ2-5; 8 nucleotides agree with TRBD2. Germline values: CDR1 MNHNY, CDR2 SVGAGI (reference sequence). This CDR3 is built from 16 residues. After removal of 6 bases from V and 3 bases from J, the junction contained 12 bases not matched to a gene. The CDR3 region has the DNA TGTGCCAGCAGAGAGGGGGGGGGAGCGGGGGAAGAGACCCAGTACTTC. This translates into CASREGGGAGEETQYF.

The CDR3 loop reads CASRETGGANQPQHF. Here the CDR3 DNA reads TGTGCCAGCAGAGAGACAGGGGGCGCAAATCAGCCCCAGCATTTT. The chain couples TRBV6-5 to TRBJ1-5; 10 positions agree with TRBD1. This CDR3 is built from 15 residues. In germline, CDR1 is MNHEY, CDR2 SVGAGI. With 6 bases clipped from V and 4 bases from J, the junction kept 6 bases outside the gene matches.

CDR3 sequence reads: CASGLVMLTGEYSPLHF. CDR3 DNA sequence: TGTGCTAGTGGTTTGGTAATGTTGACAGGGGAATATTCACCCCTCCACTTT. The genes are TRBV12-5 and TRBJ1-6, with 8 positions matching TRBD1. The CDR3 is made up of 17 amino acids. The junction had 9 bases not matched to a gene; V was cut back by 0 bases and J by 8 bases. CDR1 is LGHNT and CDR2 is FRNRAP in the germline V gene.

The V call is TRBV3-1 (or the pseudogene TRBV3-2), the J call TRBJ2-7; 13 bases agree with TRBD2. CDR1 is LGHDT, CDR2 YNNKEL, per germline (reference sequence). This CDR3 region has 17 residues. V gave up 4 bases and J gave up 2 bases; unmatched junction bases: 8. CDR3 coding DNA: TGTGCCAGCAGCCCCAGACTAGCGGGGGGCCAAACCTACGAGCAGTACTTC. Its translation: CASSPRLAGGQTYEQYF.

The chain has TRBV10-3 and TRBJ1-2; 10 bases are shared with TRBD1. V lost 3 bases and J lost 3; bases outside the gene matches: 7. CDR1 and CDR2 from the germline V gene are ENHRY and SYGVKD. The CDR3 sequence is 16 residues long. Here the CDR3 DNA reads TGTGCCATCAGTGAACCCGGACAGGGGGAATACTATGGCTACACCTTC. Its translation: CAISEPGQGEYYGYTF.

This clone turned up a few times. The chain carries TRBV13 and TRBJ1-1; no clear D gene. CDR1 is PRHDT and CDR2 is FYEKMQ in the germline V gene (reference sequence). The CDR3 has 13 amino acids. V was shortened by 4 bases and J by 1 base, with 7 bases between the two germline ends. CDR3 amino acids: CASSSDKNTEAFF. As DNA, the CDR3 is TGTGCCAGCAGCTCCGACAAGAACACTGAAGCTTTCTTT.

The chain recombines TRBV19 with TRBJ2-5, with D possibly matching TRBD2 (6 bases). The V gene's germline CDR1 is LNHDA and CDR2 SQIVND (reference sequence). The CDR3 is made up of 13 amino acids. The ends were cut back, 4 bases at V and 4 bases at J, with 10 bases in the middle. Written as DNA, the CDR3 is TGTGCCAGTAGTAGGAGGGCCAGAGAGACCCAGTACTTC. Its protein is CASSRRARETQYF.

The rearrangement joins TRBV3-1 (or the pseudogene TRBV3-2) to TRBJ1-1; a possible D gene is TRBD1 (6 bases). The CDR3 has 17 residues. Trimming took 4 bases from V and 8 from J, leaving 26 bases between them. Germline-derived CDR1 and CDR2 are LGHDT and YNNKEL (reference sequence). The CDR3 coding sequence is TGTGCCAGCAGCCCTCAGGGTGGGGAAACAGGGAAGAAAGAAGCTTTCTTT. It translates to CASSPQGGETGKKEAFF.

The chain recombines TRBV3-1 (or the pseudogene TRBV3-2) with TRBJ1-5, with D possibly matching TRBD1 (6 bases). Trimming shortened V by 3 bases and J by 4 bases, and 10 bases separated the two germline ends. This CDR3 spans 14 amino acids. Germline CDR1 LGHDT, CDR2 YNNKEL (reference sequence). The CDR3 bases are TGTGCCAGCAGCCAGTACAGGGAAAATCAGCCCCAGCATTTT. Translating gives CASSQYRENQPQHF.